A single TCR beta chain is shown here with its context. This entry belongs to a study of graft-versus-host responses after intestinal transplantation. Across the whole study: Transplants were multivisceral, liver-intestinal, or isolated intestinal. Recipients uniformly received anti-thymocyte globulin induction, followed by tacrolimus and steroids for approximately 3 years. General study results and limits: GvH clonotypes were identified within recipient marrow, with a subset emerging first in ileum or blood.

TCRdb's copy holds only in-frame clones and misses some; the assay was immunoSEQ multiplex PCR. The sample has 9,900 or so clones; under 40% are singletons. The V gene end was trimmed by 2 bases and the J gene end by 4 bases; junction bases not matched to a gene: 6. The CDR3 length is 16 residues. The germline gives CDR1 SGHRS, CDR2 YFSETQ. The responders that had proliferated, CFSE-low CD3+CD4+ and CD3+CD8+ cells, were sorted after the reaction. The chain carries TRBV5-1 and TRBJ2-3, with 11 bases fitting TRBD2. The sample here was alloreactive CD4+ T cells from a mixed lymphocyte reaction culture, taken before transplantation. Documented subset: CFSE-low proliferating T cells sorted from roughly six-day pre-transplant mixed lymphocyte reaction (GvH or HvG direction). The sequence was collected from a human patient who was an organ donor for intestinal transplantation. The CDR3, as DNA: TGCGCCAGCAGCTTACTAGCGGGGGAGGAGCCAGATACGCAGTATTTT. Amino acid sequence: CASSLLAGEEPDTQYF.